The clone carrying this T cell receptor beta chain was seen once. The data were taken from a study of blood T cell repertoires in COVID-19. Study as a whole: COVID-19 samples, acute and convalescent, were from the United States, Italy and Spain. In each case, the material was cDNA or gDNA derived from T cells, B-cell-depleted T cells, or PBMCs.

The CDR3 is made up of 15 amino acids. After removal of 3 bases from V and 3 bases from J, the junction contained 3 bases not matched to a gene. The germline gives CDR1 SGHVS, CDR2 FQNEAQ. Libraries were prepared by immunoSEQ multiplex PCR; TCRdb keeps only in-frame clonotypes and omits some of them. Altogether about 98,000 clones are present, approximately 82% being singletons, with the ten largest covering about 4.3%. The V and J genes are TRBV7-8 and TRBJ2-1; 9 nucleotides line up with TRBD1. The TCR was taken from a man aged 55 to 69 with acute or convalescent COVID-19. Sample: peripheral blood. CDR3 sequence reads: CASSLYRGLYNEQFF. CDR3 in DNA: TGTGCCAGCAGCTTGTACAGGGGGCTCTACAATGAGCAGTTCTTC.